In its sample, the clone carrying this TCR beta chain was seen many times. Its antigen is not identified. Amplified TCR beta CDR3 regions came from RNA transcripts. A set of HTBI primers served as the primers for a first-round RT-PCR of the TCR CDR3. One entry per CDR3 protein results from TCRdb running MiXCR on the multiplex PCR reads. The table includes about 380,000 distinct CDR3 sequences, around 18% detected once. The data belong to a study of T cells in Graves' hyperthyroidism and ophthalmopathy. Germline lookup yields CDR1 SGHVS and CDR2 FQNEAQ. Trimming removed 5 bases from V and 2 bases from J, with 16 bases in between. The CDR3 has 16 residues. Study conclusions and caveats: Prediction of ophthalmopathy progression came a median about 6 months pre-onset.

Ophthalmopathy cases scored 3 or more on the Clinical Activity Score and 4 or more on NOSPECS grade, with duration below 3 months. Lactation, pregnancy, other autoimmune disease or uncontrolled infection led to exclusion of patients. Fresh peripheral blood, roughly 10 ml, was the source of the PBMCs. The sequencing input was blood. This sequence was found in a man younger than 30 with Graves' ophthalmopathy. V is TRBV7-8 and J is TRBJ2-1, with TRBD1 as a possible D gene (6 bases). CDR3 DNA sequence: TGTGCCAGCAGCCTTGACAGGCTCGCTCCCTACAATGAGCAGTTCTTC. It encodes CASSLDRLAPYNEQFF.